This passage covers 31 T cell receptor beta chains from one sample sequenced in a study of blood T cell repertoires in COVID-19. Clones were sequenced by immunoSEQ multiplex PCR, and TCRdb holds only the in-frame ones, with some missing. Here the sample spans under 250,000 clones, 87% being singletons. The sample was peripheral blood. All receptors derive from a man younger than 35 with active or convalescent COVID-19.

The chain carries TRBV19 and TRBJ2-1; 9 bases map to TRBD1. The germline V gene encodes CDR1 LNHDA and CDR2 SQIVND (reference sequence). CDR3 length: 16 residues. Trimming at V came to 7 bases and at J to 5 bases, leaving 12 bases not matched to a gene. This CDR3 reads CASTTRGTGINNEQFF. For the CDR3, the DNA is TGTGCCAGTACCACCAGAGGGACAGGGATAAACAATGAGCAGTTCTTC.

The chain uses TRBV29-1 and TRBJ1-2; 10 nucleotides line up with TRBD1. Per the germline V gene, CDR1 is SQVTM and CDR2 is ANQGSEA. The CDR3 has 14 residues. V was pared by 1 base and J by 2 bases, with 1 base of the junction left unmatched. CDR3 in amino acids: CSVEGDRGNYGYTF. CDR3 nucleotide sequence: TGCAGCGTTGAAGGGGACAGGGGAAACTATGGCTACACCTTC.

The chain joins TRBV4-3 to TRBJ2-1; D may be TRBD2 (6 bases). Germline CDR1 and CDR2: LGHNA and YSLEER. The CDR3 length is 15 residues. Trimming shortened V by 1 base and J by 4 bases, and 11 bases separated the two germline ends. For the CDR3, the DNA is TGCGCCAGCAGCCAAGGTCTAGCGTCATACAATGAGCAGTTCTTC. Translation gives CASSQGLASYNEQFF.

CDR3 bases: TGTGCCAGCAGCTCCTACCAACTAGCGGGAATCTACGAGCAGTACTTC. This codes for CASSSYQLAGIYEQYF. The chain uses TRBV7-2 and TRBJ2-7, with 10 bases identical to TRBD2. The CDR3 length is 16 residues. V was pared by 4 bases and J by 3 bases, with 9 bases of the junction left unmatched. CDR1 and CDR2 from the germline V gene are SGHTA and FQGNSA.

The genes are TRBV11-3 and TRBJ2-7; 10 bases map to TRBD2. The CDR3 extends over 16 amino acids. The germline CDR1 and CDR2 sequences are SGHNT and YENEEA. V lost 2 bases, J lost 0 bases, and 4 bases stayed unmatched. The CDR3, as DNA: TGTGCCAGCAGCTTAAGACTAGCGGGCCACTCCTACGAGCAGTACTTC. Its protein product is CASSLRLAGHSYEQYF.

V and J are TRBV7-3 and TRBJ1-1; no firm D call. The CDR3 extends over 16 amino acids. V was cut by 5 bases and J by 0 bases, with 16 bases left in between. Germline lookup yields CDR1 SGHTA and CDR2 FQGTGA. The CDR3, as DNA: TGTGCCAGCAGCCCAAGAGGTCAAGATATGAACACTGAAGCTTTCTTT. The encoded protein is CASSPRGQDMNTEAFF.

The chain joins TRBV7-8 to TRBJ1-6; the match to TRBD1 covers 9 bases. This CDR3 is 20 amino acids long. V trimming: 5 bases; J trimming: 0 bases; junction bases outside the gene matches: 14. In germline, CDR1 is SGHVS, CDR2 FQNEAQ. In DNA form, the CDR3 reads TGTGCCAGCAGCGTTTACATCTTGACAGGGGGGAGCTCCTATAATTCACCCCTCCACTTT. It yields the protein CASSVYILTGGSSYNSPLHF.

The chain combines TRBV19 with TRBJ1-2; possibly TRBD1 for D (5 bases). This CDR3 comprises 13 residues. V lost 3 bases to trimming and J lost 7 bases, with 12 bases between them. Germline CDR1 and CDR2: LNHDA and SQIVND (reference sequence). The CDR3 DNA sequence: TGTGCCAGTAGTATGGTAGGGGTCGGTGGCTACACCTTC. Translation: CASSMVGVGGYTF.

The chain combines TRBV7-6 with TRBJ1-2; 9 nucleotides line up with TRBD1. Germline CDR1 and CDR2: SGHVS and FNYEAQ. V lost 5 bases, J lost 4 bases, and 8 bases stayed unmatched. This CDR3 is 15 amino acids long. Written as DNA, the CDR3 is TGTGCCAGCAGCCAAGGGACAGGGACGATCTATGGCTACACCTTC. Its translation is CASSQGTGTIYGYTF.

This chain uses TRBV10-3 with TRBJ1-2; D remains ambiguous. Trimming removed 6 bases from V and 4 bases from J, with 12 bases in between. In germline, CDR1 is ENHRY, CDR2 SYGVKD. The CDR3 contains 13 residues. The CDR3 nucleotides are TGTGCCATCAGAGATTCAAGAGCCTATGGCTACACCTTC. It is translated as CAIRDSRAYGYTF.

The J gene is TRBJ2-2, the V gene TRBV10-3, with D unresolved. CDR1 ENHRY and CDR2 SYGVKD come from the germline V gene. Trimming removed 5 bases at V and 5 bases at J, with 9 bases between. This CDR3 has 13 amino acids. CDR3 amino acids: CAISSDKTGELFF. Written as DNA, the CDR3 is TGTGCCATCAGTTCCGACAAGACCGGGGAGCTGTTTTTT.

The CDR3 nucleotides are TGTGCCAGCGCATTGGAGGGACAGGGGTCCTGGGCCATATATTTT. Its translation is CASALEGQGSWAIYF. The J gene is TRBJ1-3, the V gene TRBV9; 10 bases match TRBD1. This CDR3 is 15 amino acids long. Germline loops: CDR1 SGDLS, CDR2 YYNGEE. J gave up 11 bases and V 7 bases, and 15 bases lay outside the gene matches.

The chain combines TRBV27 with TRBJ1-1; 7 bases agree with TRBD1. Germline trimming cut 6 bases from V and 2 bases from J; bases unmatched to any gene: 6. This CDR3 has 14 residues. Germline loops: CDR1 MNHEY, CDR2 SMNVEV (reference sequence). CDR3 sequence reads: CASREGQRNTEAFF. The CDR3 bases are TGTGCCAGCAGGGAGGGACAGAGAAACACTGAAGCTTTCTTT.

This sequence joins TRBV27 and TRBJ1-6, with a weak D call TRBD1 (5 bases). The CDR3 is 13 amino acids. V was pared by 5 bases and J by 9 bases, with 11 bases between. CDR1 MNHEY and CDR2 SMNVEV come from the germline V gene (reference sequence). CDR3 region: CASSLDSTSPLHF. The CDR3 DNA reads as TGTGCCAGCAGTCTCGACAGCACTTCACCCCTCCACTTT.

The rearrangement joins TRBV27 to TRBJ1-1; 7 bases line up with TRBD1. CDR1 and CDR2 (germline): MNHEY, SMNVEV (reference sequence). With V trimmed by 8 bases and J by 1 base, 7 bases remained unmatched. This CDR3 is 14 amino acids long. The chain's CDR3 is CASYDRVRNTEAFF. The CDR3 DNA sequence: TGTGCCAGCTATGACAGGGTGAGGAACACTGAAGCTTTCTTT.

V is TRBV6-6 and J is TRBJ1-2; D unresolved. The CDR3 is made up of 12 amino acids. V dropped 9 bases and J dropped 2 bases, with 10 bases sitting between them. CDR1 and CDR2 from the germline V gene are MNHNY and SVGAGI (reference sequence). CDR3 amino acids: CASHSTNYGYTF. The DNA for the CDR3 is TGTGCCAGTCACAGTACCAACTATGGCTACACCTTC.

The chain joins TRBV27 to TRBJ1-5; TRBD1 is a possible D gene (5 bases). Trimming cost V 6 bases and J 0 bases, with 9 bases left between them. Germline values: CDR1 MNHEY, CDR2 SMNVEV (reference sequence). The CDR3 totals 14 residues. This CDR3 is CASRQDSSNQPQHF. CDR3 DNA sequence: TGTGCCAGCAGACAAGACAGTAGCAATCAGCCCCAGCATTTT.

This clone was counted only a few times. This chain connects TRBV15 to TRBJ1-2; D remains ambiguous. There are 18 residues in the CDR3. V lost 3 bases and J 7 bases, leaving 27 bases between the germline ends. Germline V gene data show CDR1 as LNHNV and CDR2 as YYDKDF (reference sequence). This CDR3 is CATSSGELMGGSTAGYTF. DNA of the CDR3: TGTGCCACCAGCAGTGGTGAACTTATGGGAGGGAGTACCGCTGGCTACACCTTC.

The rearrangement joins TRBV10-3 to TRBJ2-5, with TRBD2 matching over 12 bases. The CDR3 extends over 16 amino acids. The germline CDR1 and CDR2 sequences are ENHRY and SYGVKD. V shed 0 bases, J shed 5 bases, and the junction held 4 bases outside the gene matches. The CDR3 nucleotides are TGTGCCATCAGTGAGTCGAACCTAGCGGGAGGGGAGACCCAGTACTTC. Its translation: CAISESNLAGGETQYF.

The V call is TRBV27, the J call TRBJ1-6, with 7 bases that match TRBD1. Germline CDR1 is MNHEY and CDR2 is SMNVEV (reference sequence). V trimming: 8 bases; J trimming: 6 bases; junction bases outside the gene matches: 7. This CDR3 is 14 amino acids long. This CDR3 reads CASSLAGGNSPLHF. The CDR3 nucleotides read TGTGCCAGCTCATTAGCAGGGGGTAATTCACCCCTCCACTTT.

V gene TRBV3-1 (or the pseudogene TRBV3-2) combines with J gene TRBJ2-5; maybe TRBD2 (5 bases). V was clipped by 6 bases and J by 7 bases, with 15 bases between them. CDR3 length: 13 amino acids. Germline assignment: CDR1 LGHDT and CDR2 YNNKEL (reference sequence). In DNA form, the CDR3 reads TGTGCCAGCAGGAACTCGAGGGAGCGGACCCAGTACTTC. As protein: CASRNSRERTQYF.

The V call is TRBV7-2, the J call TRBJ1-5, with D possibly being TRBD1 (5 bases). V lost 1 base to trimming and J lost 6 bases, with 13 bases between them. Per the germline V gene, CDR1 is SGHTA and CDR2 is FQGNSA. The CDR3 consists of 15 residues. In nucleotides, the CDR3 is TGTGCCAGCAGCTTAGAGGGTAGGAGGGGTCAGCCCCAGCATTTT. This sequence encodes CASSLEGRRGQPQHF.

The chain links TRBV4-2 to TRBJ1-1, with a possible D match to TRBD1 (5 bases). V was trimmed by 0 bases and J by 0 bases, leaving 11 bases between them. The CDR3 is 16 residues long. CDR1 and CDR2 from the germline V gene are LGHNA and YNFKEQ. CDR3 in amino acids: CASSQDWGRVNTEAFF. The CDR3 bases are TGTGCCAGCAGCCAAGATTGGGGCAGGGTGAACACTGAAGCTTTCTTT.

CDR3 amino acids: CASTVRGMGNSPLHF. CDR3 DNA: TGTGCCAGCACAGTCAGGGGAATGGGAAATTCACCCCTCCACTTT. This chain connects TRBV27 to TRBJ1-6; D may be TRBD1 (6 bases). The germline CDR1 and CDR2 sequences are MNHEY and SMNVEV (reference sequence). V was pared by 7 bases and J by 7 bases, with 17 bases between. The CDR3 length is 15 residues.

The chain combines TRBV20-1 with TRBJ2-4, with D unclear. CDR1 and CDR2 from the germline V gene are DFQATT and SNEGSKA (reference sequence). This CDR3 comprises 14 residues. The V and J ends lost 3 bases and 6 bases respectively, with 15 bases between them. CDR3 region: CSASKLVTSNIQYF. In nucleotides, the CDR3 is TGCAGTGCTAGTAAATTGGTGACTTCAAACATTCAGTACTTC.

CDR3 loop: CASSFSGDSKGAFF. CDR3 sequence (DNA): TGTGCCAGCAGCTTTAGTGGGGACAGCAAGGGAGCTTTCTTT. The chain employs TRBV7-9 and TRBJ1-1; 7 bases are shared with TRBD1. The germline V gene encodes CDR1 SEHNR and CDR2 FQNEAQ (reference sequence). The CDR3 has 14 amino acids. V lost 3 bases to trimming and J lost 10 bases; unmatched junction nucleotides: 11.

The V call is TRBV28, the J call TRBJ1-6; 7 bases fit TRBD1. V lost 5 bases, J lost 9 bases, and 7 bases stayed unmatched. The CDR3 spans 14 residues. The germline V gene encodes CDR1 MDHEN and CDR2 SYDVKM. CDR3 residues: CASSLRGPTSPLHF. The CDR3 DNA is TGTGCCAGCAGTCTAAGGGGGCCGACTTCACCCCTCCACTTT.

The chain carries TRBV5-1 and TRBJ1-4; 11 positions match TRBD1. J gave up 7 bases and V 0 bases, and 2 bases lay outside the gene matches. The length of the CDR3 is 15 residues. Germline values: CDR1 SGHRS, CDR2 YFSETQ. The CDR3 DNA sequence: TGCGCCAGCAGCTTGGAGGGGACAGGGGGTGAAAAACTGTTTTTT. It translates to CASSLEGTGGEKLFF.

The chain uses TRBV15 and TRBJ1-1; TRBD1 is a possible D gene (5 bases). The V gene lost 0 bases and the J gene lost 8 bases, with 16 bases spanning the gap. This CDR3 region has 15 residues. The V gene's germline CDR1 is LNHNV and CDR2 YYDKDF (reference sequence). The CDR3 is CATSRDQGLSAEAFF. The CDR3 DNA is TGTGCCACCAGCAGAGATCAGGGTCTCTCGGCAGAAGCTTTCTTT.

This chain connects TRBV4-3 to TRBJ2-2; no clear D gene. This CDR3 comprises 12 residues. V lost 3 bases and J 6 bases, leaving 5 bases between the germline ends. Looked up from germline, CDR1 is LGHNA and CDR2 is YSLEER. CDR3 in DNA: TGCGCCAGCAGCCACCTAGCCGGGGAGCTGTTTTTT. Encoded protein: CASSHLAGELFF.

This clone came up once. The rearrangement joins TRBV19 to TRBJ1-5, with D perhaps TRBD1 (6 bases). The CDR3 extends over 18 amino acids. With 2 bases removed from V and 0 bases from J, the gap between germline ends came to 17 bases. In germline, CDR1 is LNHDA, CDR2 SQIVND (reference sequence). As DNA, the CDR3 is TGTGCCAGTAGTATAATCTTCAAGGGGGGGAATAGCAATCAGCCCCAGCATTTT. Its translation: CASSIIFKGGNSNQPQHF. Supplemented by reference TRBV19 and TRBJ1-5, the full variable domain reads DGGITQSPKYLFRKEGQNVTLSCEQNLNHDAMYWYRQDPGQGLRLIYYSQIVNDFQKGDIAEGYSVSREKKESFPLTVTSAQKNPTAFYLCASSIIFKGGNSNQPQHFGDGTRLSIL.